This TCR beta chain was retrieved from a study of early T cells in non-severe SARS-CoV-2 infection. Overall study context: Sequencing of bulk RNA from unsorted whole blood was done, without chain pairing. Regarding the study as a whole: Missing private and CD4 specificities, VDJdb matching favored anti-spike CD8 responses.

This clonotype has more than one count but fewer than ten. The antigen is not known. Unique molecular identifiers were attached to individual cDNA molecules. TCRdb passed the 5' RACE reads through MiXCR, listing each CDR3 protein once. The data contain more than 95,000 distinct CDR3 sequences, over 15% of them singletons. The CDR3 contains 13 residues. V was shortened by 4 bases and J by 4 bases, with 7 bases between the two germline ends. This TCR derives from an adult who was a healthcare worker with PCR-confirmed SARS-CoV-2 infection or an uninfected control (not recorded which). This chain joins TRBV12-3 or TRBV12-4 and TRBJ2-2; D remains unclear. Input material: whole blood. Here the CDR3 DNA reads TGTGCCAGCAGTTGGTCACGCACCGGGGAGCTGTTTTTT. Amino acid sequence: CASSWSRTGELFF.